This TCR beta chain was documented in a study of blood T cell repertoires in COVID-19. Study-level information: Specimens from acute and convalescent COVID-19 originated in the United States, Italy and Spain. Nucleic acid was either cDNA or gDNA, and it came from T cells, B-cell-depleted T cells, or PBMCs.

Libraries were prepared by immunoSEQ multiplex PCR; TCRdb keeps only in-frame clonotypes and omits some of them. The repertoire holds over 150,000 clones, with approximately 86% as singletons. In Seattle, patients joined the study during active infection and were tracked longitudinally. J lost 12 bases, V lost 6 bases, and 11 bases had no gene match. The CDR3 has 13 amino acids. Germline V gene sequence: CDR1 SNHLY, CDR2 FYNNEI. The J gene is TRBJ2-1, the V gene TRBV2, with TRBD2 matching over 7 bases. The sequence came from a man aged 60 to 75 with COVID-19, enrolled during active disease. Input material: peripheral blood. CDR3 DNA: TGTGCCAGCAGCCCAACTAGCGCCGGGGGGCAGTTCTTC. This encodes CASSPTSAGGQFF.